The clone carrying this T cell receptor (beta chain) is a singleton in its sample. No antigen is known for it. This sequence may be a read error, since a much larger clone differs from it by one base. No conserved phenylalanine or tryptophan ends this CDR3, so it is likely a read error. This sample is part of a study of tumor-infiltrating lymphocytes in primary liver carcinoma. Study details: Those sampled were patients whose primary liver carcinoma was treated by surgical resection. In every tissue type, samples returned a similar yield of roughly 3.65 to 7.5 million productive TCRbeta reads. The study included patients who were men and women aged 30 to 69 years.

Extraction also yielded germline DNA, while blood RNA was obtained from unsorted whole blood. A constant-region primer primed TCR beta cDNA synthesis from about 0.45 ug of total RNA. Amplification in three nested multiplex PCR rounds with slightly modified ARM-PCR gave rise to TCR beta libraries. The first two PCR rounds, approximately 10 cycles each, used TRBV1-TRBV30 forward primers and a C-beta reverse primer. A single record per CDR3 protein comes from TCRdb applying MiXCR to the multiplex PCR reads. The table has some 320,000 distinct CDR3 sequences, roughly 60% seen once; the top ten hold approximately 9.4%. Per germline, CDR1 MDHEN and CDR2 SYDVKM. The CDR3 spans 14 residues. Trimming left V 2 bases short and J 6 bases short, with 12 bases between. Points from the study as a whole: Samples, which were bulk and unsorted, did not allow CD4+ and CD8+ repertoires to be compared.

The specimen sequenced was peripheral blood. The TCR originated in a man aged 40-49 years with primary liver carcinoma and hepatitis B virus infection. The chain uses TRBV28 and TRBJ2-3; TRBD1 is a possible D gene (6 bases). DNA of the CDR3: TGTGCCAGCAGTTTAGGGGGCACCGGGGATACGCAGTATTCT. It encodes CASSLGGTGDTQYS.